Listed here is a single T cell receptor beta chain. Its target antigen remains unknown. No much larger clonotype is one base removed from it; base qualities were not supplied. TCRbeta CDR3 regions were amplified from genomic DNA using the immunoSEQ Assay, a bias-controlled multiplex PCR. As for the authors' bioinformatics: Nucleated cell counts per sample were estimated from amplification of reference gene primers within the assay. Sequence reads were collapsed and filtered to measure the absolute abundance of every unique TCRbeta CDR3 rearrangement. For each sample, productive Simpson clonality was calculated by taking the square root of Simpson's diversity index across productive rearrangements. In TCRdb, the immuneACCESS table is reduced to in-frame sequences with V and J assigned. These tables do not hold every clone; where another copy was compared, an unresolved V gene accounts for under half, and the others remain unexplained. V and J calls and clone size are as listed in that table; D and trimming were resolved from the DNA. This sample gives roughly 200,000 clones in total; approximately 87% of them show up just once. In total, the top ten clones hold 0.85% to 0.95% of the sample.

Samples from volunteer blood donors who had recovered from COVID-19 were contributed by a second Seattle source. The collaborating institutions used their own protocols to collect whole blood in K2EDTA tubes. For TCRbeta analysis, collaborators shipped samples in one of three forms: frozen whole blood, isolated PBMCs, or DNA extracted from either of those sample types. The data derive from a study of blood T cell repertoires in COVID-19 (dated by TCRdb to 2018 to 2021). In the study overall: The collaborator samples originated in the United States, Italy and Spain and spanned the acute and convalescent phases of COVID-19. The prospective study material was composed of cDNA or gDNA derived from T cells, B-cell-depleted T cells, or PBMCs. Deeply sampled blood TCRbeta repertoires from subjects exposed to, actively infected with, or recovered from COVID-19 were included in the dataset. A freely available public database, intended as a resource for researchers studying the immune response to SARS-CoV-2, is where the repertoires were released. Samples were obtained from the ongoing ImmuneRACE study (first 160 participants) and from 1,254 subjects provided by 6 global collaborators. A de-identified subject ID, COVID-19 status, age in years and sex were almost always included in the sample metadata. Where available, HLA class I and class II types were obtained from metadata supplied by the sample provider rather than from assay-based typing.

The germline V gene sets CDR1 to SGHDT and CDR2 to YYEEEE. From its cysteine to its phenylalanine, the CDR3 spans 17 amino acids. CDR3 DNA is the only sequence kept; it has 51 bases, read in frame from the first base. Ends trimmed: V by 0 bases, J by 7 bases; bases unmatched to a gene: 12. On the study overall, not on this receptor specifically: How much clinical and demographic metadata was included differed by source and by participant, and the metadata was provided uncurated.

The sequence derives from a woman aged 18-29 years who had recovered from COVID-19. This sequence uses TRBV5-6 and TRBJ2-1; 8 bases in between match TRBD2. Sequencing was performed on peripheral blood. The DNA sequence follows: TGTGCCAGCAGCTTGGCCGTCGGGACTAGTTCCCAGAATGAGCAGTTCTTC. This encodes CASSLAVGTSSQNEQFF.